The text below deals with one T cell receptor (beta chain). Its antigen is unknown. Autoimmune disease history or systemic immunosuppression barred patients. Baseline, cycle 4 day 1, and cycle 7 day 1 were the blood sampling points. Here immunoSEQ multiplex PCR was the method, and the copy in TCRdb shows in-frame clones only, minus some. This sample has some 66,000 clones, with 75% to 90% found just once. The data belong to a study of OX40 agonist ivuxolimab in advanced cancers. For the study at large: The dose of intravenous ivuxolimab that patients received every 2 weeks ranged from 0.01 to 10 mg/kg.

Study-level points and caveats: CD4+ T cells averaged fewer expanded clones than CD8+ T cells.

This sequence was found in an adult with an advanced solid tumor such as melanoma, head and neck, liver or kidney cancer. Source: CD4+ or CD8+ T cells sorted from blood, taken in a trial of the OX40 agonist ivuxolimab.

The CDR3 DNA is TGTGCCAGCTCACATGGACAGGGAAGTTCACCCCTCCACTTT. Translation: CASSHGQGSSPLHF. This chain connects TRBV18 to TRBJ1-6; 8 nucleotides match TRBD1. V shed 4 bases and J 9 bases; nucleotides not matched to a gene: 5. The CDR3 has 14 residues. Germline values: CDR1 KGHSH, CDR2 LQKENI. Supplemented by reference TRBV18 and TRBJ1-6, the full variable domain reads NAGVMQNPRHLVRRRGQEARLRCSPMKGHSHVYWYRQLPEEGLKFMVYLQKENIIDESGMPKERFSAEFPKEGPSILRIQQVVRGDSAAYFCASSHGQGSSPLHFGNGTRLTVT.